These T cell receptor beta chains were read from a single sample in a study of blood T cell repertoires in COVID-19. Clones were sequenced by immunoSEQ multiplex PCR, and TCRdb holds only the in-frame ones, with some missing. The sample carries about 180,000 clones, roughly 87% recorded once. Sequences were obtained from PBMCs or T cells enriched from blood (not recorded which). Source of these receptors: a woman aged 40 to 55 with acute COVID-19. The CDR3 runs from the conserved cysteine through the conserved F or W. D genes are given only for firm matches. Only part of the rows carry a size: once, few, many, or a class if the clone is expanded.

NA	TRBV7-3	NA	TRBJ2-7	CASSLTGEDEQYF	TGTGCCAGCAGCTTAACGGGAGAAGACGAGCAGTACTTC
NA	TRBV2	TRBD2	TRBJ2-1	CASSETRGGPYNEQFF	TGTGCCAGCAGTGAAACTCGGGGGGGCCCCTACAATGAGCAGTTCTTC
NA	TRBV18	NA	TRBJ1-1	CASSPGGLGTEAFF	TGTGCCAGCTCACCCGGAGGGCTTGGCACTGAAGCTTTCTTT
NA	TRBV5-4	NA	TRBJ1-5	CASSFGQGNQPQHF	TGTGCCAGCAGCTTTGGGCAGGGCAATCAGCCCCAGCATTTT
NA	TRBV15	TRBD2	TRBJ2-5	CATSGVGLAGGNQETQYF	TGTGCCACCAGCGGCGTAGGGCTAGCGGGGGGGAACCAAGAGACCCAGTACTTC
NA	TRBV11-3	TRBD1	TRBJ2-1	CASSADRGKNGEQFF	TGTGCCAGCAGCGCGGACAGGGGCAAAAACGGCGAGCAGTTCTTC
NA	TRBV11-2	TRBD2	TRBJ2-1	CASSLDSGRDNEQFF	TGTGCCAGCAGCTTAGACAGCGGGAGAGACAATGAGCAGTTCTTC
NA	TRBV15	TRBD2	TRBJ2-2	CATSRDYAGGDTGELFF	TGTGCCACCAGCAGAGATTACGCGGGAGGGGATACCGGGGAGCTGTTTTTT
NA	TRBV18	TRBD2	TRBJ2-3	CASSPAAAAAGGRGTDTQYF	TGTGCCAGCTCACCCGCGGCAGCGGCAGCGGGAGGGCGGGGCACAGATACGCAGTATTTT
NA	TRBV15	NA	TRBJ1-3	CATSSLGVAGNTIYF	TGTGCCACCAGCAGTTTAGGGGTAGCTGGAAACACCATATATTTT
few	TRBV3-1/TRBV3-2	TRBD1	TRBJ1-5	CASSRDRGRSQPQHF	TGTGCCAGCAGCCGAGACAGGGGGCGCAGTCAGCCCCAGCATTTT
NA	TRBV3-1/TRBV3-2	NA	TRBJ2-1	CASSPSGNEQFF	TGTGCCAGCAGCCCCAGCGGCAATGAGCAGTTCTTC
NA	TRBV4-1	NA	TRBJ1-2	CASSQGTGFYGYTF	TGCGCCAGCAGCCAAGGAACAGGGTTCTATGGCTACACCTTC
once	TRBV3-1/TRBV3-2	NA	TRBJ1-5	CASSLGQFNQPQHF	TGTGCCAGCAGCCTAGGACAGTTTAATCAGCCCCAGCATTTT
once	TRBV3-1/TRBV3-2	TRBD1	TRBJ1-1	CASSPDRAQSEAFF	TGTGCCAGCAGCCCGGACAGGGCACAATCTGAAGCTTTCTTT
NA	TRBV7-2	NA	TRBJ2-1	CASSLAGVGSYNEQFF	TGTGCCAGCAGCTTAGCAGGGGTCGGCTCCTACAATGAGCAGTTCTTC
NA	TRBV5-1	NA	TRBJ1-5	CASSLQDTVFSNQPQHF	TGCGCCAGCAGCTTGCAGGACACCGTCTTTAGCAATCAGCCCCAGCATTTT
NA	TRBV7-2	TRBD1	TRBJ1-6	CASSLVAGGQSPLHF	TGTGCCAGCAGCTTAGTGGCAGGGGGCCAGTCACCCCTCCACTTT
NA	TRBV30	NA	TRBJ2-5	CAWSKGGDETQYF	TGTGCCTGGAGTAAAGGGGGGGATGAGACCCAGTACTTC
NA	TRBV28	TRBD1	TRBJ1-4	CASSYLQGAANEKLFF	TGTGCCAGCAGCTACCTCCAGGGGGCTGCTAATGAAAAACTGTTTTTT
NA	TRBV7-2	TRBD2	TRBJ2-3	CASSPGLAGVRDTQYF	TGTGCCAGCAGCCCTGGACTAGCGGGAGTTAGGGATACGCAGTATTTT
NA	TRBV29-1	TRBD1	TRBJ1-5	CSVGQGGNQPQHF	TGCAGCGTTGGACAGGGCGGCAATCAGCCCCAGCATTTT
NA	TRBV28	TRBD1	TRBJ1-3	CASSELGQSSGNTIYF	TGTGCCAGCAGTGAGCTGGGACAGAGCTCTGGAAACACCATATATTTT
NA	TRBV24-1	TRBD1	TRBJ1-5	CATSDNTGVGPQHF	TGTGCCACCAGTGATAACACAGGGGTAGGGCCCCAGCATTTT
NA	TRBV2	TRBD1	TRBJ1-4	CASTETQGTNEKLFF	TGTGCCAGCACTGAAACACAGGGGACTAATGAAAAACTGTTTTTT
NA	TRBV29-1	NA	TRBJ1-1	CSAGGGGTTEAFF	TGCAGCGCCGGCGGGGGAGGGACCACTGAAGCTTTCTTT
once	TRBV27	TRBD2	TRBJ2-3	CASSRSFGGFTDTQYF	TGTGCCAGCAGTCGTTCCTTCGGGGGGTTCACAGATACGCAGTATTTT
NA	TRBV5-1	NA	TRBJ1-1	CASSLGAGLNTEAFF	TGCGCCAGCAGCTTGGGCGCAGGGCTGAACACTGAAGCTTTCTTT
NA	TRBV19	TRBD2	TRBJ2-1	CASSIVQRGGSSYNEQFF	TGTGCCAGTAGTATAGTTCAGCGGGGGGGTAGCTCCTACAATGAGCAGTTCTTC
NA	TRBV29-1	NA	TRBJ1-6	CSVSTGYNSPLHF	TGCAGCGTTAGTACAGGGTACAATTCACCCCTCCACTTT
NA	TRBV3-1/TRBV3-2	TRBD2	TRBJ2-5	CASSQGLAGGLAQYF	TGTGCCAGCAGCCAAGGACTAGCGGGAGGACTCGCCCAGTACTTC
NA	TRBV5-5	NA	TRBJ2-7	CASSLVPGAYEQYF	TGTGCCAGCAGCTTGGTCCCAGGGGCGTACGAGCAGTACTTC
NA	TRBV28	NA	TRBJ1-5	CASRSGNQPQHF	TGTGCCAGCAGATCAGGCAATCAGCCCCAGCATTTT
NA	TRBV3-1/TRBV3-2	TRBD2	TRBJ2-5	CASSGGTREGQETQYF	TGTGCCAGCAGTGGGGGGACGAGGGAGGGGCAAGAGACCCAGTACTTC
NA	TRBV30	NA	TRBJ1-1	CAWSSGLLVRAFF	TGTGCCTGGAGTTCTGGTTTACTCGTCCGGGCTTTCTTT
few	TRBV7-2	NA	TRBJ2-7	CASTDFGVSYEQYF	TGTGCCAGCACCGACTTCGGGGTTTCCTACGAGCAGTACTTC
NA	TRBV12-3/TRBV12-4	NA	TRBJ2-7	CASSPTRKHEQYF	TGTGCCAGCAGCCCGACTAGGAAACACGAGCAGTACTTC
few	TRBV2	NA	TRBJ2-3	CATHRGNPSTDTQYF	TGTGCCACCCACCGGGGGAACCCTAGCACAGATACGCAGTATTTT
NA	TRBV21-1	NA	TRBJ1-3	CASRGDRHDGNTIYF	TGTGCCAGCAGGGGGGACAGACACGATGGAAACACCATATATTTT
NA	TRBV19	NA	TRBJ2-5	CASSRGNQETQYF	TGTGCCAGTAGTAGAGGGAACCAAGAGACCCAGTACTTC
NA	TRBV19	NA	TRBJ1-2	CASTDVGQFYYGYTF	TGTGCCAGTACCGACGTCGGACAGTTTTACTATGGCTACACCTTC
NA	TRBV4-3	TRBD2	TRBJ2-7	CASSQGVAGGPYEQYF	TGCGCCAGCAGCCAAGGGGTAGCGGGAGGCCCATACGAGCAGTACTTC
NA	TRBV9	NA	TRBJ2-2	CASSSRTGELFF	TGTGCCAGCAGCTCCAGGACCGGGGAGCTGTTTTTT
NA	TRBV4-3	TRBD2	TRBJ2-7	CASSQEGGSPHEQYF	TGCGCCAGCAGCCAAGAGGGAGGGAGCCCTCACGAGCAGTACTTC
NA	TRBV5-5	NA	TRBJ2-2	CASSLRTLNTGELFF	TGTGCCAGCAGCCTCCGGACTCTTAACACCGGGGAGCTGTTTTTT
NA	TRBV5-8	TRBD1	TRBJ1-2	CASSYSLGQGINYGYTF	TGTGCCAGCAGCTATAGTCTTGGACAGGGGATCAACTATGGCTACACCTTC
NA	TRBV7-6	TRBD1	TRBJ1-2	CASSSAGTGSSGYTF	TGTGCCAGCAGCTCCGCCGGGACAGGGAGCTCGGGCTACACCTTC
NA	TRBV6-2/TRBV6-3	NA	TRBJ2-1	CASSYREYNEQFF	TGTGCCAGCAGTTACCGAGAATACAATGAGCAGTTCTTC
NA	TRBV30	NA	TRBJ1-1	CAWRREALNTEAFF	TGTGCCTGGAGAAGGGAGGCCCTGAACACTGAAGCTTTCTTT
NA	TRBV30	TRBD1	TRBJ1-3	CAWSVTGGNTIYF	TGTGCCTGGAGTGTGACAGGGGGAAACACCATATATTTT
NA	TRBV6-4	TRBD2	TRBJ2-2	CASSEGLAGVTGELFF	TGTGCCAGCAGTGAAGGACTAGCGGGAGTCACCGGGGAGCTGTTTTTT
NA	TRBV7-9	TRBD2	TRBJ2-7	CARVGEGHLSCEQYF	TGTGCTAGAGTTGGGGAGGGGCACCTGAGTTGTGAGCAGTACTTC
NA	TRBV2	NA	TRBJ2-7	CASRGAYEQYF	TGTGCCAGCAGGGGCGCCTACGAGCAGTACTTC